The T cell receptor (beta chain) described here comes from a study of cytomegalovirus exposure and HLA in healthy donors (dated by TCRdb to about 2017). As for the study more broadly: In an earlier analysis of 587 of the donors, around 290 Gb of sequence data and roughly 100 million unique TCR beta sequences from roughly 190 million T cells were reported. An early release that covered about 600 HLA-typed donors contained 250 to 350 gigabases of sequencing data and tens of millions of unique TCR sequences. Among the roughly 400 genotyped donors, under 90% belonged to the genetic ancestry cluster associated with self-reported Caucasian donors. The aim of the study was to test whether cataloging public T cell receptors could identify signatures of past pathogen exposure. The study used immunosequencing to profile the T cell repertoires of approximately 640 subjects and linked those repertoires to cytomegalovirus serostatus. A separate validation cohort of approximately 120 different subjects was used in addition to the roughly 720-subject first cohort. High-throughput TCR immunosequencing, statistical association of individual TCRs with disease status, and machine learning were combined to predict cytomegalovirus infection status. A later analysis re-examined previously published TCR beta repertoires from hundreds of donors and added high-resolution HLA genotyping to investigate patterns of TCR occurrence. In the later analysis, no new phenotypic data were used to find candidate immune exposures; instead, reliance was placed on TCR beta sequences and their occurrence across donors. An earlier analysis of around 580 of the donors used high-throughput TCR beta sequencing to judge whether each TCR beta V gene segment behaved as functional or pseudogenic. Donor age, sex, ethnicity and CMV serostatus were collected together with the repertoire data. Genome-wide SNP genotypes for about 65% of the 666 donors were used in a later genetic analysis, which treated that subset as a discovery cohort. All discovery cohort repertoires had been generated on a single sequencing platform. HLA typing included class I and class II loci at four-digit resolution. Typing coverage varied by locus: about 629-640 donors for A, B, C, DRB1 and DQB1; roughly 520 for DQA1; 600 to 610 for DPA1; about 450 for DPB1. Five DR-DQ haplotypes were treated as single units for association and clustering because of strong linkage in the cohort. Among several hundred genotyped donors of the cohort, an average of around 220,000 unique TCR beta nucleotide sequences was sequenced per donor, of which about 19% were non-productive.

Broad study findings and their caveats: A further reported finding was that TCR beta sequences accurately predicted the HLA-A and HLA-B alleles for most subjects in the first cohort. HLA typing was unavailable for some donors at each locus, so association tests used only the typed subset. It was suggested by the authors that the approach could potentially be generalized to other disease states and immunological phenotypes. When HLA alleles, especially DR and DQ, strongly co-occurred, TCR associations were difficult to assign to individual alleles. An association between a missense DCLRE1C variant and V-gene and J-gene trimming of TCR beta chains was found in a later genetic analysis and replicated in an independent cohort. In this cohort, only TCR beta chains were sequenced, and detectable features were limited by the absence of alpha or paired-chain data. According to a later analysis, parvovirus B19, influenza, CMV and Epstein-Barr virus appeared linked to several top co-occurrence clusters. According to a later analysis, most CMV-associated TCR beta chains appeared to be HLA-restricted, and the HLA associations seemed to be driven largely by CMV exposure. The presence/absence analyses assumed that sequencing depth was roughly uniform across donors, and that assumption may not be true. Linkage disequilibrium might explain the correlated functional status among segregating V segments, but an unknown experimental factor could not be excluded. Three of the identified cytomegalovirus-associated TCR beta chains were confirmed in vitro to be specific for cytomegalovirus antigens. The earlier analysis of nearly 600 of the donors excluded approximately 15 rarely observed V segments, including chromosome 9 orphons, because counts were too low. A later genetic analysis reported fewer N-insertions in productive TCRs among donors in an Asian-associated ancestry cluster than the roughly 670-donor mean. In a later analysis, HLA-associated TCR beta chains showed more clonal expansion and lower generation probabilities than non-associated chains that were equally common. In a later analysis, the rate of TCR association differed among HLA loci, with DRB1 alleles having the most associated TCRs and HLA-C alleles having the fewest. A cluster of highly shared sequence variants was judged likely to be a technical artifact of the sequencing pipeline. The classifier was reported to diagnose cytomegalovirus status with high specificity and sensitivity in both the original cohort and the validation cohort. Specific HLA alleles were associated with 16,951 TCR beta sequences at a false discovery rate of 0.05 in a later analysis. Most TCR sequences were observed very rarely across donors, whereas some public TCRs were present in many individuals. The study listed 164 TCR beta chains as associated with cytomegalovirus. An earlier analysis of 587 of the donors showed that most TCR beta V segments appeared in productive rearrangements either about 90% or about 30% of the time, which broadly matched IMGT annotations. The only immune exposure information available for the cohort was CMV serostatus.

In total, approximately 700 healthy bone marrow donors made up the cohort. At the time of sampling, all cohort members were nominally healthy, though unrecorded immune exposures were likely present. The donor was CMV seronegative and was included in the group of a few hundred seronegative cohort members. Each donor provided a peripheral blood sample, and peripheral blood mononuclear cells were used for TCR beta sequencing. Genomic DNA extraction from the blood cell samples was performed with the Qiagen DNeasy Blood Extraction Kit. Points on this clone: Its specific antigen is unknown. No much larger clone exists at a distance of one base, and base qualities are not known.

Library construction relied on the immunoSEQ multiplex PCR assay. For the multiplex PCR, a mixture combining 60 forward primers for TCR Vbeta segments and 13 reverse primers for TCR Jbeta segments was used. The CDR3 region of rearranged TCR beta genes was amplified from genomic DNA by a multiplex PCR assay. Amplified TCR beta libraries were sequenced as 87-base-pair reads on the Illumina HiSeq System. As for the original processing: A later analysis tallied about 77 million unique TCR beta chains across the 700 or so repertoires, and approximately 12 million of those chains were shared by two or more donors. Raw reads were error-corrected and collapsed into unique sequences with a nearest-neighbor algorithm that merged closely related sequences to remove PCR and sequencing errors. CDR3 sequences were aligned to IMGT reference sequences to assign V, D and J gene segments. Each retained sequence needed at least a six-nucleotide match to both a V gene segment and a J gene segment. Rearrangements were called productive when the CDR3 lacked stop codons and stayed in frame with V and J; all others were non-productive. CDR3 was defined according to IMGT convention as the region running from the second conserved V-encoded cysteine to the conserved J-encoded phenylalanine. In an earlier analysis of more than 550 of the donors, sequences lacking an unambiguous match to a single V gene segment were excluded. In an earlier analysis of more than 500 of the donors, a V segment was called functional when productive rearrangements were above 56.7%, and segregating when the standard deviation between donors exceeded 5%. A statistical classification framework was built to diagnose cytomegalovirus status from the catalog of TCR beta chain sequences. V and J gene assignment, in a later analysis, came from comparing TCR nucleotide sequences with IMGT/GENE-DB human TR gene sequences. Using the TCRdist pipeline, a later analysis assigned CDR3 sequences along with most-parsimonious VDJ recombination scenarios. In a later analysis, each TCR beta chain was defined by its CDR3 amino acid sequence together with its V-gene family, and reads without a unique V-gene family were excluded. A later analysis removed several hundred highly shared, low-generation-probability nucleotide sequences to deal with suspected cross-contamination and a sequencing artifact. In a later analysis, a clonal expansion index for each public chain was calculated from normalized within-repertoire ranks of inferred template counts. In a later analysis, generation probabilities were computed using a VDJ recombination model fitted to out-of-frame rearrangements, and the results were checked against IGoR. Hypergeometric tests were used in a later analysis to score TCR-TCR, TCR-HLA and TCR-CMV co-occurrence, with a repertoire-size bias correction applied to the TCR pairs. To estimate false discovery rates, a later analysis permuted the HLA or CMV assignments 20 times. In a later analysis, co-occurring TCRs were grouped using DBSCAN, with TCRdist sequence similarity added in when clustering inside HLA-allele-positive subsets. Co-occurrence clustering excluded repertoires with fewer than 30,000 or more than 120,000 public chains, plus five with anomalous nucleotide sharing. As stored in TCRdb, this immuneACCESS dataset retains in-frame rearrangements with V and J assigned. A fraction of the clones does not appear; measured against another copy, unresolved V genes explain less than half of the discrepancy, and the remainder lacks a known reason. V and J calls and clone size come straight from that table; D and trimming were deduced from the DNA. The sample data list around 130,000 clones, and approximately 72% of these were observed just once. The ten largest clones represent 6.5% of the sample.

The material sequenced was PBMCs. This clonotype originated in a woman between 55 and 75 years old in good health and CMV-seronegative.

The DNA sequence is given as TGTGCCAGCAGCTTAGGGGGAGGGTACGAGCAGTACTTC. This sequence encodes CASSLGGGYEQYF. Recombination linked TRBV7-2 to TRBJ2-7; 7 central bases correspond to TRBD2. The germline V and J ends show losses of 1 base and 4 bases respectively, and no gene match explains 1 base of the junction. CDR1 and CDR2, per the germline V gene, are SGHTA and FQGNSA. The CDR3 goes from the cysteine to the phenylalanine over 13 residues. The entry retains the CDR3 DNA only, 39 bases that are in frame from base 1.